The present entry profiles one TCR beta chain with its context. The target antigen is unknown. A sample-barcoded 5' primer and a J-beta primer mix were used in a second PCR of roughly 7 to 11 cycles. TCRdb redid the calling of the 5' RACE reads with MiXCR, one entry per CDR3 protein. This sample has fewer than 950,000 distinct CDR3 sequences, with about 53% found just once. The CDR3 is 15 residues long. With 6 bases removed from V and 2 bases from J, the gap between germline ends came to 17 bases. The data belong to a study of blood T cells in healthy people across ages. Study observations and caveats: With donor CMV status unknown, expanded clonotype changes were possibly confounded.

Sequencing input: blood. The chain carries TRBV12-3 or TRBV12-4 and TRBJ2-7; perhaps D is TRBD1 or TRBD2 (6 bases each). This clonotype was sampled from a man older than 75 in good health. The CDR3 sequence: CASSLAGGRPYEQYF. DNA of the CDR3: TGTGCCAGCAGCCTCGCTGGGGGGCGACCCTACGAGCAGTACTTC.